These 30 T cell receptor beta chains were all obtained from the same sample, sequenced in a study of T cell changes during pregnancy in multiple sclerosis. The repertoire was sequenced with immunoSEQ multiplex PCR; TCRdb's copy has only in-frame clones and lacks some. The table records approximately 30,000 clones, 80% to 90% of them present only once. Sequenced here: CD8+ T cells from peripheral blood mononuclear cells, sampled in the third trimester of pregnancy. These receptors all come from a female donor with multiple sclerosis, enrolled in a pregnancy study.

The chain is built from TRBV7-9 and TRBJ2-7; 11 bases agree with TRBD1. The germline gives CDR1 SEHNR, CDR2 FQNEAQ (reference sequence). V shed 6 bases, J shed 3 bases, and the junction held 7 bases outside the gene matches. This CDR3 has 15 residues. The DNA for the CDR3 is TGTGCCAGCAGTTCCGGGACAGGGGGGATCTACGAGCAGTACTTC. The encoded protein is CASSSGTGGIYEQYF.

This clone was picked up one time. This sequence joins TRBV19 and TRBJ2-7, with D hard to call. The CDR3 is made up of 13 amino acids. CDR1 is LNHDA, CDR2 SQIVND, per germline (reference sequence). The V gene lost 3 bases and the J gene lost 2 bases, with 8 bases spanning the gap. CDR3 in amino acids: CASSIGEPYEQYF. The DNA of the CDR3 is TGTGCCAGTAGTATTGGAGAACCCTACGAGCAGTACTTC.

The genes are TRBV29-1 and TRBJ2-7; the match to TRBD2 covers 9 bases. Trimming cost V 6 bases and J 6 bases; bases outside gene matches: 9. The CDR3 length is 13 residues. Germline values: CDR1 SQVTM, CDR2 ANQGSEA. CDR3 protein: CSVRRREGREQYF. CDR3 bases: TGCAGCGTCAGGCGGCGGGAGGGCCGCGAGCAGTACTTC.

This chain joins TRBV6-6 and TRBJ1-2; 9 nucleotides match TRBD1. Germline V gene data show CDR1 as MNHNY and CDR2 as SVGAGI (reference sequence). The CDR3 is 15 amino acids. V dropped 5 bases and J dropped 5; count of bases not matched to a gene: 9. The CDR3 is CASSPGQGLNYGYTF. The DNA of the CDR3 is TGTGCCAGCAGTCCCGGACAGGGGCTTAATTATGGCTACACCTTC.

This clone was observed a few times. V is TRBV9 and J is TRBJ1-1, with 7 bases fitting TRBD1. There are 13 residues in the CDR3. CDR1 is SGDLS and CDR2 is YYNGEE in the germline V gene. The J segment lost 6 bases and the V segment lost 0 bases, leaving 2 bases of the junction unmatched. The CDR3 DNA reads as TGTGCCAGCAGCGTAGGAGGGGGCCCTGAAGCTTTCTTT. Protein product: CASSVGGGPEAFF.

The chain joins TRBV27 to TRBJ1-5; D is perhaps TRBD1 (6 bases). Germline values: CDR1 MNHEY, CDR2 SMNVEV (reference sequence). V was trimmed by 6 bases and J by 1 base, leaving 13 bases between them. The CDR3 contains 15 residues. The CDR3 sequence is CASSPGQRSNQPQHF. CDR3 in DNA: TGTGCCAGCAGCCCGGGACAACGGAGCAATCAGCCCCAGCATTTT.

The V gene is TRBV7-2, the J gene TRBJ2-7; 7 nucleotides align to TRBD1. With 4 bases clipped from V and 6 bases from J, the junction kept 9 bases outside the gene matches. Germline-derived CDR1 and CDR2 are SGHTA and FQGNSA. The CDR3 runs 14 residues. The CDR3 protein is CASSSTGEFLEQYF. In nucleotides, the CDR3 is TGTGCCAGCAGCTCCACAGGGGAATTTCTCGAGCAGTACTTC.

The V and J genes are TRBV7-9 and TRBJ2-7; 9 nucleotides agree with TRBD1. CDR1 and CDR2 (germline): SEHNR, FQNEAQ (reference sequence). The CDR3 extends over 15 amino acids. After removal of 1 base from V and 4 bases from J, the junction contained 5 bases not matched to a gene. The CDR3: CASSLEDRGWYEQYF. The CDR3 nucleotides read TGTGCCAGCAGCTTAGAGGACAGGGGTTGGTACGAGCAGTACTTC.

This chain links TRBV6-5 with TRBJ1-1; D call uncertain. Germline V gene data show CDR1 as MNHEY and CDR2 as SVGAGI. The V gene lost 6 bases and the J gene lost 5 bases, with 10 bases spanning the gap. The CDR3 runs to 12 residues. The CDR3 here is CASSPSRTEAFF. The CDR3 DNA is TGTGCCAGCAGCCCTAGTCGGACTGAAGCTTTCTTT.

The chain employs TRBV4-1 and TRBJ2-5, with TRBD2 identical over 7 bases. V dropped 0 bases and J dropped 1; count of bases not matched to a gene: 2. Germline assignment: CDR1 MGHRA and CDR2 YSYEKL. The CDR3 consists of 15 residues. The chain's CDR3 is CASSQDQRGQETQYF. CDR3 nucleotide sequence: TGCGCCAGCAGCCAAGACCAGCGGGGCCAAGAGACCCAGTACTTC.

The genes are TRBV6-6 and TRBJ2-1; 7 positions match TRBD1. J lost 8 bases, V lost 4 bases, and 11 bases had no gene match. The CDR3 totals 15 residues. In germline, CDR1 is MNHNY, CDR2 SVGAGI (reference sequence). This CDR3 is CASSSRQGVFHEQFF. In DNA, the CDR3 is TGTGCCAGCAGTTCACGACAGGGCGTTTTCCATGAGCAGTTCTTC.

This chain uses TRBV10-2 with TRBJ1-1; 10 nucleotides align to TRBD1. The CDR3 spans 17 residues. The V gene end was trimmed by 7 bases and the J gene end by 5 bases; junction bases not matched to a gene: 16. Germline V gene sequence: CDR1 WSHSY, CDR2 SAAADI. The CDR3 region has the DNA TGCGCCAGCAACAGCCAAACGACAGGGGGCGAAAGGACTGAAGCTTTCTTT. It encodes CASNSQTTGGERTEAFF.

The V call is TRBV7-8, the J call TRBJ2-7; TRBD2 is a possible D gene (5 bases). The V and J ends lost 2 bases and 2 bases respectively, with 10 bases between them. CDR1 is SGHVS, CDR2 FQNEAQ, per germline. The CDR3 has 14 residues. CDR3 coding DNA: TGTGCCAGCAGCTTACGCGGACTTACCTACGAGCAGTACTTC. It encodes CASSLRGLTYEQYF.

The rearrangement joins TRBV13 to TRBJ2-3; D uncertain. Germline CDR1 and CDR2: PRHDT and FYEKMQ (reference sequence). The CDR3 covers 16 residues. The V gene lost 4 bases and the J gene lost 0 bases, with 14 bases spanning the gap. The CDR3 sequence is CASSSLDWISTDTQYF. CDR3 in DNA: TGTGCCAGCAGCTCCCTAGACTGGATTAGCACAGATACGCAGTATTTT.

This chain joins TRBV7-2 and TRBJ2-7; 10 bases agree with TRBD2. V dropped 1 base and J dropped 2; count of bases not matched to a gene: 2. This CDR3 spans 15 amino acids. Germline CDR1 reads SGHTA; CDR2 reads FQGNSA. CDR3 amino acids: CASSLDLAGAYEQYF. DNA of the CDR3: TGTGCCAGCAGCTTAGATCTAGCGGGAGCCTACGAGCAGTACTTC.

There are a few counts of this clone. The genes are TRBV9 and TRBJ1-1; D is possibly TRBD1 (5 bases). V was clipped by 2 bases and J by 0 bases, with 8 bases between them. CDR3 length: 14 residues. Germline V gene lookup returns CDR1 SGDLS and CDR2 YYNGEE. CDR3: CASSVDSMNTEAFF. The CDR3 DNA sequence: TGTGCCAGCAGCGTCGACAGTATGAACACTGAAGCTTTCTTT.

V is TRBV7-6 and J is TRBJ2-1; D unresolved. V was pared by 1 base and J by 6 bases, with 13 bases between. The CDR3 is 15 amino acids. Germline CDR1 SGHVS, CDR2 FNYEAQ. CDR3 coding DNA: TGTGCCAGCAGCTTAGGAACGGCTGGGCTCAATGAGCAGTTCTTC. This sequence encodes CASSLGTAGLNEQFF.

The chain carries TRBV14 and TRBJ2-7, with no clear D. V was clipped by 6 bases and J by 3 bases, with 6 bases between them. The CDR3 length is 11 residues. Germline V gene data show CDR1 as SGHDN and CDR2 as FVKESK. CDR3: CASSMSYEQYF. In nucleotides, the CDR3 is TGTGCCAGCAGTATGAGCTACGAGCAGTACTTC.

This clone was recorded a few times. V is TRBV9 and J is TRBJ1-5, with 8 positions matching TRBD1. The CDR3 extends over 12 amino acids. Germline loops: CDR1 SGDLS, CDR2 YYNGEE. J gave up 5 bases and V 7 bases, and 2 bases lay outside the gene matches. CDR3 DNA: TGTGCCAGCGGGACAGGAGATCAGCCCCAGCATTTT. Translating gives CASGTGDQPQHF.

The V and J genes are TRBV7-4 and TRBJ1-2; the D is unclear. V was clipped by 0 bases and J by 8 bases, with 16 bases between them. Per the germline V gene, CDR1 is SGHVT and CDR2 is SQSDAQ. The CDR3 spans 15 residues. CDR3 protein: CASSLAGTGPKGYTF. In DNA, the CDR3 is TGTGCCAGCAGCTTAGCAGGAACTGGGCCTAAAGGCTACACCTTC.

The rearrangement joins TRBV2 to TRBJ2-7, with D unclear. The CDR3 is made up of 14 amino acids. V lost 5 bases to trimming and J lost 0 bases, with 11 bases between them. Germline CDR1 reads SNHLY; CDR2 reads FYNNEI. CDR3 residues: CASSNRPSSYEQYF. The CDR3 bases are TGTGCCAGCAGTAACAGACCCAGCTCCTACGAGCAGTACTTC.

V and J are TRBV19 and TRBJ2-2, with 12 bases lining up with TRBD2. Germline CDR1 and CDR2: LNHDA and SQIVND (reference sequence). The CDR3 runs to 15 residues. CDR3 loop: CASRASGRASGELFF. The CDR3 bases are TGTGCGAGCCGAGCTAGCGGGAGGGCCTCCGGGGAGCTGTTTTTT.

This chain links TRBV27 with TRBJ1-1, with D possibly TRBD1 on 5 matching bases. Per the germline V gene, CDR1 is MNHEY and CDR2 is SMNVEV (reference sequence). Deletions cut 6 bases from V and 0 bases from J, with 8 bases between. CDR3 length: 13 residues. CDR3 in DNA: TGTGCCAGCAGCAAGACAGTGAACACTGAAGCTTTCTTT. This codes for CASSKTVNTEAFF.

This sequence joins TRBV5-5 and TRBJ1-2; 7 positions agree with TRBD1. Germline V CDR1 and CDR2: SGHKS, YYEKEE (reference sequence). J gave up 4 bases and V 0 bases, and 9 bases lay outside the gene matches. This CDR3 spans 16 amino acids. The CDR3 nucleotides read TGTGCCAGCAGCTTGGAAGACAGGGCCGGCGGCTATGGCTACACCTTC. This codes for CASSLEDRAGGYGYTF.

The chain recombines TRBV5-4 with TRBJ1-2; D remains unclear. CDR3 length: 14 residues. V was trimmed by 3 bases and J by 7 bases, leaving 16 bases between them. The germline gives CDR1 SGHNT, CDR2 YYREEE (reference sequence). The CDR3 sequence is CASSSSWVRSGYTF. As DNA, the CDR3 is TGTGCCAGCAGCTCATCTTGGGTTCGGAGTGGCTACACCTTC.

The sample holds one count of this clone. CDR3 in amino acids: CASSRDRVEQYF. The CDR3 DNA is TGTGCCAGCAGTAGGGACAGGGTCGAGCAGTACTTC. The chain uses TRBV27 and TRBJ2-7; TRBD1 aligns across 9 bases. The CDR3 sequence is 12 residues long. Losses at the gene ends were 5 bases for V and 6 bases for J; bases not matched to a gene: 2. Germline-derived CDR1 and CDR2 are MNHEY and SMNVEV (reference sequence).

J is TRBJ2-3 and V is TRBV4-1; D gene unclear. Germline values: CDR1 MGHRA, CDR2 YSYEKL. This CDR3 contains 10 residues. DNA of the CDR3: TGCGCGCCGCTGGGCGATACGCAGTATTTT. This sequence encodes CAPLGDTQYF.

The rearrangement joins TRBV11-2 to TRBJ2-7; D possibly corresponds to TRBD2 (7 bases). The CDR3 spans 15 residues. Per germline, CDR1 SGHAT and CDR2 FQNNGV. V lost 0 bases and J 3 bases, leaving 12 bases between the germline ends. The CDR3 loop reads CASSLDPGEGYEQYF. In DNA, the CDR3 is TGTGCCAGCAGCTTAGATCCAGGGGAGGGCTACGAGCAGTACTTC.

The J gene is TRBJ2-1, the V gene TRBV10-2, with TRBD2 matching 8 bases. Germline CDR1 is WSHSY and CDR2 is SAAADI. The length of the CDR3 is 14 residues. The J segment lost 3 bases and the V segment lost 7 bases, leaving 5 bases of the junction unmatched. Here the CDR3 DNA reads TGCGCCAGCAACATAGCGGGAATCTACAATGAGCAGTTCTTC. Its translation is CASNIAGIYNEQFF.

V usage is TRBV11-3 and J usage is TRBJ2-1, with 10 bases aligning to TRBD2. Trimming took 1 base from V and 0 from J; bases not matched to a gene: 6. CDR1 is SGHNT, CDR2 YENEEA, per germline. CDR3 length equals 18 residues. The DNA for the CDR3 is TGTGCCAGCAGCTTAGGTGCGGCTAGCGGGGGCTCCTACAATGAGCAGTTCTTC. Protein: CASSLGAASGGSYNEQFF.